The 30 T cell receptor beta chains below all came from one sample that was sequenced in a study of human T cells and chemical hapten exposure. This sample's time point: patch test 2, 6 weeks after DPC sensitization. Treatment denoted: therapeutic diphenylcyclopropenone sensitization with weekly scalp DPC. TCRdb independently ran MiXCR on the RACE reads; one entry per CDR3 protein. Among about 40,000 distinct CDR3 sequences listed, approximately 9% were seen once. Sequencing was performed on whole blood, taken in connection with sensitization to the hapten diphenylcyclopropenone (DPC). The receptors derive from a woman aged 40 to 50 with alopecia areata. Some clones in this sample may be carry-over from other donors' samples.

A few counts support this clonotype. This chain joins TRBV2 and TRBJ2-1; D not certain. V lost 7 bases to trimming and J lost 6 bases, with 16 bases between them. The CDR3 runs to 14 residues. Germline values: CDR1 SNHLY, CDR2 FYNNEI. As DNA, the CDR3 is TGTGCCAGCACCCAGACGAATGGGGTCAATGAGCAGTTCTTC. This gives the protein CASTQTNGVNEQFF.

J is TRBJ2-4 and V is TRBV7-2, with 7 bases fitting TRBD1. V lost 1 base, J lost 7 bases, and 7 bases stayed unmatched. CDR1 is SGHTA, CDR2 FQGNSA, per germline. The CDR3 spans 15 residues. DNA for the CDR3: TGTGCCAGCAGCTTAGTTTCCGGGACAGCCAACATTCAGTACTTC. This translates into CASSLVSGTANIQYF.

The rearrangement joins TRBV7-2 to TRBJ2-7; the D gene is possibly TRBD2 (6 bases). Deletions cut 5 bases from V and 1 base from J, with 12 bases between. The CDR3 contains 14 residues. Germline CDR1 SGHTA, CDR2 FQGNSA. This CDR3 reads CASSPGLSSYEQYF. For the CDR3, the DNA is TGTGCCAGCAGCCCCGGACTATCATCCTACGAGCAGTACTTC.

This clonotype was counted many times. The chain recombines TRBV6-1 with TRBJ2-3, with unresolved D. CDR1 and CDR2 from the germline V gene are MNHNS and SASEGT. This CDR3 comprises 14 residues. Trimming removed 1 base from V and 0 bases from J, with 5 bases in between. The CDR3 nucleotides read TGTGCCAGCAGTGAAGGACGAAGCACAGATACGCAGTATTTT. Translation gives CASSEGRSTDTQYF.

This chain links TRBV28 with TRBJ2-7; 9 nucleotides line up with TRBD2. The CDR3 has 17 amino acids. The J segment lost 4 bases and the V segment lost 6 bases, leaving 16 bases of the junction unmatched. Germline assignment: CDR1 MDHEN and CDR2 SYDVKM. The CDR3 region is CASSSRWGSGLAYEQYF. The CDR3 DNA follows: TGTGCCAGCAGCTCAAGGTGGGGGTCGGGACTAGCTTACGAGCAGTACTTC. Full variable domain (remainder filled in from reference TRBV28 and TRBJ2-7): DVKVTQSSRYLVKRTGEKVFLECVQDMDHENMFWYRQDPGLGLRLIYFSYDVKMKEKGDIPEGYSVSREKKERFSLILESASTNQTSMYLCASSSRWGSGLAYEQYFGPGTRLTVT.

Many counts were recorded for this clonotype. The chain has TRBV3-1 and TRBJ1-2; TRBD1 matches 10 bases. CDR1 LGHDT and CDR2 YNNKEL come from the germline V gene (reference sequence). The CDR3 spans 15 residues. J lost 4 bases, V lost 4 bases, and 6 bases had no gene match. CDR3: CASSRSTGGFYGYTF. The CDR3 nucleotides are TGTGCCAGCAGCCGCTCGACAGGGGGCTTCTATGGCTACACCTTC. The whole variable domain, filled in from reference TRBV3-1 and TRBJ1-2, reads DTAVSQTPKYLVTQMGNDKSIKCEQNLGHDTMYWYKQDSKKFLKIMFSYNNKELIINETVPNRFSPKSPDKAHLNLHINSLELGDSAVYFCASSRSTGGFYGYTFGSGTRLTVV.

This clonotype was seen a few times. The rearrangement links TRBV28 to TRBJ1-1, with D uncertain. Germline V lookup: CDR1 MDHEN, CDR2 SYDVKM. V lost 5 bases, J lost 1 base, and 14 bases lay in between. CDR3 size: 15 residues. CDR3 bases: TGTGCCAGCAGTCCGAGGAGGATAAAGAACACTGAAGCTTTCTTT. Translating it yields CASSPRRIKNTEAFF.

This clonotype was picked up many times. The V and J genes are TRBV5-1 and TRBJ2-2; 8 nucleotides line up with TRBD2. Germline V gene sequence: CDR1 SGHRS, CDR2 YFSETQ. The CDR3 covers 15 residues. Losses at the gene ends were 4 bases for V and 1 base for J; bases not matched to a gene: 3. CDR3 amino acids: CASSVLAVNTGELFF. The CDR3 DNA follows: TGCGCCAGCAGCGTACTAGCGGTGAACACCGGGGAGCTGTTTTTT.

Many counts were recorded for this clonotype. V and J are TRBV6-5 and TRBJ1-6; 7 bases match TRBD1. V shed 8 bases and J 8 bases; nucleotides not matched to a gene: 12. The CDR3 sequence is 15 residues long. Germline CDR1 is MNHEY and CDR2 is SVGAGI. The CDR3, as DNA: TGTGCCAGCTACCCCGGGACAGCCGGAGATTCACCCCTCCACTTT. Its translation is CASYPGTAGDSPLHF.

V gene TRBV6-5 combines with J gene TRBJ1-2, with unresolved D. Germline assignment: CDR1 MNHEY and CDR2 SVGAGI. V lost 4 bases to trimming and J lost 6 bases, with 24 bases between them. The CDR3 runs 17 residues. CDR3 protein: CASSSSEQRTTLNGYTF. DNA for the CDR3: TGTGCCAGCAGTTCCTCCGAACAGCGCACCACCCTGAATGGCTACACCTTC.

This clonotype was detected many times. The chain links TRBV30 to TRBJ1-2; D possibly corresponds to TRBD1 (6 bases). Per the germline V gene, CDR1 is GTSNPN and CDR2 is SVGIG (reference sequence). The length of the CDR3 is 13 residues. Trimming cost V 4 bases and J 8 bases, with 17 bases left between them. CDR3 protein: CAWKLQGSWGYTF. The CDR3 region has the DNA TGTGCCTGGAAGCTCCAGGGGTCTTGGGGCTACACCTTC.

The sample holds many counts of this clonotype. The V and J genes are TRBV4-3 and TRBJ1-1; D is unclear. CDR3 length: 13 residues. The V and J ends lost 3 bases and 3 bases respectively, with 8 bases between them. Germline lookup yields CDR1 LGHNA and CDR2 YSLEER. CDR3 loop: CASSQQWDTEAFF. In DNA, the CDR3 is TGCGCCAGCAGCCAGCAATGGGACACTGAAGCTTTCTTT.

This clonotype was seen more than once but under ten times. The V and J genes are TRBV20-1 and TRBJ2-3, with D perhaps matching TRBD1 or TRBD2 (6 bases each). Germline lookup yields CDR1 DFQATT and CDR2 SNEGSKA (reference sequence). V lost 6 bases, J lost 3 bases, and 19 bases lay in between. The CDR3 runs 15 residues. The CDR3 here is CSAPPPQGRTDTQYF. The CDR3 coding sequence is TGCAGTGCCCCCCCGCCCCAGGGGAGGACAGATACGCAGTATTTT.

This rearrangement joins TRBV4-1 to TRBJ1-5; D gene uncertain. The V and J ends lost 0 bases and 9 bases respectively, with 6 bases between them. This CDR3 has 12 residues. Germline lookup yields CDR1 MGHRA and CDR2 YSYEKL. CDR3 amino acids: CASSQEGGPQHF. The CDR3 nucleotides read TGCGCCAGCAGCCAAGAGGGAGGGCCCCAGCATTTT.

This clonotype has ten or more counts. This sequence joins TRBV29-1 and TRBJ2-2; possibly TRBD2 for D (6 bases). CDR3 length equals 13 residues. Germline V gives CDR1 SQVTM, CDR2 ANQGSEA. V was trimmed by 4 bases and J by 0 bases, leaving 6 bases between them. As DNA, the CDR3 is TGCAGCGTTGGCGGGACGAACACCGGGGAGCTGTTTTTT. This encodes CSVGGTNTGELFF.

This clonotype came up many times. The chain uses TRBV10-3 and TRBJ2-2, with a tentative D call TRBD1 (6 bases). Trimming took off 3 bases at V and 3 bases at J, with 8 bases between the two ends. In germline, CDR1 is ENHRY, CDR2 SYGVKD. The CDR3 totals 14 residues. CDR3 protein: CAISDAGDTGELFF. CDR3 DNA: TGTGCCATCAGTGATGCAGGGGACACCGGGGAGCTGTTTTTT.

This sequence joins TRBV5-1 and TRBJ1-5; D not certain. Trimming removed 4 bases at V and 0 bases at J, with 14 bases between. Per the germline V gene, CDR1 is SGHRS and CDR2 is YFSETQ. The CDR3 has 16 amino acids. CDR3 in DNA: TGCGCCAGCAGCCCTACCGCGGGGTCTAGCAATCAGCCCCAGCATTTT. This encodes CASSPTAGSSNQPQHF.

This clonotype has more than one count but fewer than ten. The V and J genes are TRBV5-1 and TRBJ2-2, with a tentative D call TRBD1 (6 bases). Trimming cost V 4 bases and J 11 bases, with 12 bases left between them. The CDR3 runs 12 residues. Germline CDR1 SGHRS, CDR2 YFSETQ. CDR3: CASSPGQRELFF. The CDR3 DNA reads as TGCGCCAGCAGCCCGGGACAACGAGAGCTGTTTTTT.

This clonotype was picked up many times. The chain links TRBV10-3 to TRBJ1-2, with 7 positions matching TRBD1. There are 14 residues in the CDR3. Germline V gene sequence: CDR1 ENHRY, CDR2 SYGVKD. V was pared by 10 bases and J by 4 bases, with 12 bases of the junction left unmatched. The CDR3 DNA sequence: TGTGCCACCAGCCGGGACAGTTCTTTCTATGGCTACACCTTC. Translation gives CATSRDSSFYGYTF.

This clonotype has a count of ten or more. The V and J genes are TRBV30 and TRBJ1-5; 9 bases match TRBD1. The CDR3 has 19 amino acids. The J segment lost 6 bases and the V segment lost 0 bases, leaving 18 bases of the junction unmatched. The germline V gene encodes CDR1 GTSNPN and CDR2 SVGIG (reference sequence). Written as DNA, the CDR3 is TGTGCCTGGAGTGTAGGCCCCTACCCCCGACAGGGGGAGGTTCAGCCCCAGCATTTT. Protein: CAWSVGPYPRQGEVQPQHF.

This clonotype was counted at least ten times. This chain connects TRBV6-4 to TRBJ2-2; no firm D call. V was trimmed by 4 bases and J by 3 bases, leaving 12 bases between them. The CDR3 sequence is 15 residues long. Germline V gives CDR1 MRHNA, CDR2 SNTAGT. CDR3: CASSGKGGDTGELFF. As DNA, the CDR3 is TGTGCCAGCAGTGGGAAGGGCGGCGACACCGGGGAGCTGTTTTTT.

This clonotype appeared many times. The rearrangement uses TRBV4-2 and TRBJ2-2, with D unclear. CDR3 length: 14 amino acids. The V and J ends lost 1 base and 2 bases respectively, with 5 bases between them. Germline lookup yields CDR1 LGHNA and CDR2 YNFKEQ. The CDR3 here is CASSQGHNTGELFF. CDR3 coding DNA: TGTGCCAGCAGCCAAGGGCATAACACCGGGGAGCTGTTTTTT.

This clonotype showed up many times. This rearrangement joins TRBV27 to TRBJ1-4; D not certain. Trimming shortened V by 2 bases and J by 8 bases, and 9 bases separated the two germline ends. Looked up from germline, CDR1 is MNHEY and CDR2 is SMNVEV (reference sequence). This CDR3 is built from 13 residues. The CDR3 is CASSLREGEKLFF. The CDR3 region has the DNA TGTGCCAGCAGTTTACGGGAGGGAGAAAAACTGTTTTTT.

Concerning this clonotype: A much larger clone differs from this one at a single base, so this may be a read error. The rearrangement uses TRBV6-1 and TRBJ1-6; D remains ambiguous. V was pared by 6 bases and J by 9 bases, with 15 bases between. CDR1 is MNHNS, CDR2 SASEGT, per germline. The CDR3 loop spans 14 amino acids. DNA of the CDR3: TGTGCCAGCAGCGGACGAGGTTTTTGTTCACCCCTCCACTTT. As protein: CASSGRGFCSPLHF.

This clonotype is medium-sized. The chain links TRBV3-1 to TRBJ2-2; 7 bases agree with TRBD1. Germline CDR1 LGHDT, CDR2 YNNKEL (reference sequence). V shed 7 bases, J shed 5 bases, and the junction held 7 bases outside the gene matches. The CDR3 is 14 amino acids. The CDR3 sequence is CASTSGTETGELFF. In DNA form, the CDR3 reads TGTGCCAGCACCTCCGGGACAGAAACCGGGGAGCTGTTTTTT.

Many counts were recorded for this clonotype. The chain links TRBV6-6 to TRBJ1-1; D is uncertain. Trimming took off 7 bases at V and 3 bases at J, with 12 bases between the two ends. CDR1 and CDR2 from the germline V gene are MNHNY and SVGAGI (reference sequence). The CDR3 is 13 residues long. In DNA, the CDR3 is TGTGCCAGCAAAATAAGTACAGACACTGAAGCTTTCTTT. It specifies CASKISTDTEAFF.

This clonotype was recorded many times. This chain joins TRBV12-3 or TRBV12-4 and TRBJ2-2, with TRBD2 as a possible D gene (5 bases). This CDR3 is built from 13 residues. Trimming removed 10 bases from V and 0 bases from J, with 9 bases in between. CDR3: CATTKSNTGELFF. CDR3 DNA sequence: TGTGCCACGACTAAATCGAACACCGGGGAGCTGTTTTTT.

The CDR3 spells CSAPDRRTTNEKLFF. CDR3 DNA sequence: TGCAGTGCACCCGACAGGAGGACAACTAATGAAAAACTGTTTTTT. V is TRBV20-1 and J is TRBJ1-4; tentative D call: TRBD1 (6 bases). The germline V gene has CDR1 DFQATT and CDR2 SNEGSKA (reference sequence). This CDR3 has 15 amino acids. V lost 6 bases and J lost 0, with 14 bases in between.

This clonotype was picked up many times. The chain joins TRBV5-1 to TRBJ1-3; D ambiguous. The germline gives CDR1 SGHRS, CDR2 YFSETQ. The V and J ends lost 0 bases and 7 bases respectively, with 11 bases between them. CDR3 length equals 14 residues. The CDR3 DNA reads TGCGCCAGCAGCTTGGATCCGGGAGGGAACACCATATATTTT. This codes for CASSLDPGGNTIYF.

This chain connects TRBV11-1 to TRBJ1-4; no clear D gene. CDR1 is SGHAT and CDR2 is FQDESV in the germline V gene (reference sequence). The CDR3 is 15 amino acids. V lost 6 bases and J lost 7, with 18 bases in between. The CDR3, as DNA: TGTGCCAGCAGTTCCGACGGAAACCCGGGTGAAAAACTGTTTTTT. It translates to CASSSDGNPGEKLFF.